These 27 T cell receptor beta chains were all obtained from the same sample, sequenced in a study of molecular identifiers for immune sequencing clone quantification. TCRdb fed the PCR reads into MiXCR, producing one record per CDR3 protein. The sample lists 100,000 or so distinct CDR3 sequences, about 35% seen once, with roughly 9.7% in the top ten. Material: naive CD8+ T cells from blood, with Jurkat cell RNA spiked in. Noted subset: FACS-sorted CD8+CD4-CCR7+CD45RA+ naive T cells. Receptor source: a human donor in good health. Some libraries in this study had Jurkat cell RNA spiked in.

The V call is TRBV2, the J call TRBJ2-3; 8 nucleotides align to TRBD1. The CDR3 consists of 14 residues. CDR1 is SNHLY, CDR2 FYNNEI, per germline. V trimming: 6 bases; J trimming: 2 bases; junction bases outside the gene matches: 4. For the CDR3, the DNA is TGTGCCAGCAGCGCACAGGGGGTCACAGATACGCAGTATTTT. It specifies CASSAQGVTDTQYF.

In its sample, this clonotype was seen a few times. CDR3 DNA sequence: TGCAGTGCTAGCCCTAGCGGGAGCTACTACGAGCAGTACTTC. This gives the protein CSASPSGSYYEQYF. The rearrangement links TRBV20-1 to TRBJ2-7; the match to TRBD2 covers 10 bases. The V segment lost 3 bases and the J segment 3 bases; nucleotides outside the gene matches: 5. The CDR3 totals 14 residues. Germline-derived CDR1 and CDR2 are DFQATT and SNEGSKA (reference sequence).

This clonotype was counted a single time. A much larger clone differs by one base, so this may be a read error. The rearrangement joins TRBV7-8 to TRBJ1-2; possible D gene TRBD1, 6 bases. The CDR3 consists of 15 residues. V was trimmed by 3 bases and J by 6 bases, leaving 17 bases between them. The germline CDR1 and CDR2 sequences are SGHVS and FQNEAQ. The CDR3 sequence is CASSFEGGSLNGYTF. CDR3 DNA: TGTGCCAGCAGCTTTGAGGGGGGCTCCCTCAATGGCTACACCTTC. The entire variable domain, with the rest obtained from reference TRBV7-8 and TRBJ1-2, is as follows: GAGVSQSPRYKVAKRGQDVALRCDPISGHVSLFWYQQALGQGPEFLTYFQNEAQLDKSGLPSDRFFAERPEGSVSTLKIQRTQQEDSAVYLCASSFEGGSLNGYTFGSGTRLTVV.

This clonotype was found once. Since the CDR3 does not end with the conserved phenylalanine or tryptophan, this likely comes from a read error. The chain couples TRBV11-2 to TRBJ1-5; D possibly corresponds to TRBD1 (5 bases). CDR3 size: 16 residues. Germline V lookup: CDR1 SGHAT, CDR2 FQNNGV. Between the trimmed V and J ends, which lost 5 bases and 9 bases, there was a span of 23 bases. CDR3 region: CASSQGGSLGVLPQHL. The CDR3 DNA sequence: TGTGCCAGCAGCCAAGGAGGCTCGTTGGGGGTTCTGCCCCAGCATTTA.

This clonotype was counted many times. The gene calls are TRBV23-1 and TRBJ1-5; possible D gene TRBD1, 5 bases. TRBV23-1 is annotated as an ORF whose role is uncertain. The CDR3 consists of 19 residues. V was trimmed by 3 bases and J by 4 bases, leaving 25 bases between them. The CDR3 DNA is TGCGCCAGCAGTCAGACGCCCCCCGGGACCCCCTGGGGAAATCAGCCCCAGCATTTT. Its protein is CASSQTPPGTPWGNQPQHF.

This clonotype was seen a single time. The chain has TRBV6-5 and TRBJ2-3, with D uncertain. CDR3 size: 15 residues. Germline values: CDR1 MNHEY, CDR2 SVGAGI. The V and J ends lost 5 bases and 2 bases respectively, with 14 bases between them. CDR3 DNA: TGTGCCAGCAGTACAATCGCGGACGACACAGATACGCAGTATTTT. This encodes CASSTIADDTDTQYF.

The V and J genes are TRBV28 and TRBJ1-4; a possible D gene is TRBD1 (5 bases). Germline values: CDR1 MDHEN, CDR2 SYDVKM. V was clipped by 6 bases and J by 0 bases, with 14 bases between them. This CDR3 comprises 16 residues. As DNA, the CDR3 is TGTGCCAGCAGCCCCTTAGGGGATGCAACTAATGAAAAACTGTTTTTT. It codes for CASSPLGDATNEKLFF.

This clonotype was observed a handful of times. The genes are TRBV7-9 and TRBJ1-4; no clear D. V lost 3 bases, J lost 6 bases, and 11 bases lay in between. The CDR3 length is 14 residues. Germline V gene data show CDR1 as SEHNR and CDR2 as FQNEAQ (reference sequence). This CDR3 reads CASSLLSGDEKLFF. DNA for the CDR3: TGTGCCAGCAGCTTGTTAAGCGGGGATGAAAAACTGTTTTTT.

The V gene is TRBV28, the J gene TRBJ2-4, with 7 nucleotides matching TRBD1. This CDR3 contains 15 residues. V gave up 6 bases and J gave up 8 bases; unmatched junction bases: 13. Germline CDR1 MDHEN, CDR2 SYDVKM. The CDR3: CASSQRQGLVDIQYF. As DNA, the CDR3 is TGTGCCAGCAGCCAACGACAGGGTTTAGTGGACATTCAGTACTTC. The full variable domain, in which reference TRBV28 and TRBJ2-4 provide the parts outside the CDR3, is DVKVTQSSRYLVKRTGEKVFLECVQDMDHENMFWYRQDPGLGLRLIYFSYDVKMKEKGDIPEGYSVSREKKERFSLILESASTNQTSMYLCASSQRQGLVDIQYFGAGTRLSVL.

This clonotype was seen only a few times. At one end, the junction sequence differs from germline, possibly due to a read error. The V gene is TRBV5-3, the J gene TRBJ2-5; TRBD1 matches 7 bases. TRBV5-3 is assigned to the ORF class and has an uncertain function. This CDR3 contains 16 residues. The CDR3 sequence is CASSYPTGWHQETQYF. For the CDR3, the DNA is TGTGCCAGCAGCTACCCGACAGGGTGGCACCAAGAGACCCAGTACTTC.

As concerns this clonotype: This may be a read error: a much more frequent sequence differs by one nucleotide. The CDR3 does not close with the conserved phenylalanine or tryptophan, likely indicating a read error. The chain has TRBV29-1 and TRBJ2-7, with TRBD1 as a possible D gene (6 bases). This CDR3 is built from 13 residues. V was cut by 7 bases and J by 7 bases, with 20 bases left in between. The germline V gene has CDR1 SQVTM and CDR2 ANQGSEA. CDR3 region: CSAERIGRGEQYS. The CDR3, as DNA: TGCAGCGCCGAAAGGATTGGCAGGGGTGAGCAGTACTCC.

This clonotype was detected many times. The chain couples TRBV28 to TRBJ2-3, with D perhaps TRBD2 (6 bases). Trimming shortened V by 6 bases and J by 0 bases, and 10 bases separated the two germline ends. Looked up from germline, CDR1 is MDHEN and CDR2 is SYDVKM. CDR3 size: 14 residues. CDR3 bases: TGTGCCAGCAGGGTAGCGGAAAGCACAGATACGCAGTATTTT. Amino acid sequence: CASRVAESTDTQYF.

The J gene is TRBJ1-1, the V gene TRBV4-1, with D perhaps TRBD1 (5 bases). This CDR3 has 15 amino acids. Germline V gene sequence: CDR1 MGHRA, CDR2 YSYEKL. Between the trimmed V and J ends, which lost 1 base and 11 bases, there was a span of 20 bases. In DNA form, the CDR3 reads TGCGCCAGCAGCCAAGGATCTCCCGGAGGGGATAGGGCTTTCTTT. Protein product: CASSQGSPGGDRAFF.

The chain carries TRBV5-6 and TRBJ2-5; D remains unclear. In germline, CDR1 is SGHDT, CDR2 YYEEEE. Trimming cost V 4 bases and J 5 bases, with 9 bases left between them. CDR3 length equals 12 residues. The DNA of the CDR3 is TGTGCCAGCAGCGAAATGGGGGAGACCCAGTACTTC. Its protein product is CASSEMGETQYF. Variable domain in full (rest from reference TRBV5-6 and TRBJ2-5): DAGVTQSPTHLIKTRGQQVTLRCSPKSGHDTVSWYQQALGQGPQFIFQYYEEEERQRGNFPDRFSGHQFPNYSSELNVNALLLGDSALYLCASSEMGETQYFGPGTRLLVL.

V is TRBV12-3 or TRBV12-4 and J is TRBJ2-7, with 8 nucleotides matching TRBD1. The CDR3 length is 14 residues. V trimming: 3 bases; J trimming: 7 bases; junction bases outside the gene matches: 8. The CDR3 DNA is TGTGCCAGCAGTTTTACAGGGGGGTTCTGGGAGCAGTACTTC. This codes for CASSFTGGFWEQYF.

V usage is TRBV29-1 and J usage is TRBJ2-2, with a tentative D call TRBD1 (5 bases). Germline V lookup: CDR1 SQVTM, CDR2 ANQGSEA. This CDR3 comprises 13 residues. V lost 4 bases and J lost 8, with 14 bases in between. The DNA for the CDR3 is TGCAGCGTTGTACGCAGGGTGGGAGGGGAGCTGTTTTTT. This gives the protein CSVVRRVGGELFF.

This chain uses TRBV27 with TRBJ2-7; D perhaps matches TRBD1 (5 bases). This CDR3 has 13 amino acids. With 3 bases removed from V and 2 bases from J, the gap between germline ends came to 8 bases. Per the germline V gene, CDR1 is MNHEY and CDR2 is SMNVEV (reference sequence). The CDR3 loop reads CASSFETAYEQYF. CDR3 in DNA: TGTGCCAGCAGTTTCGAGACAGCCTACGAGCAGTACTTC.

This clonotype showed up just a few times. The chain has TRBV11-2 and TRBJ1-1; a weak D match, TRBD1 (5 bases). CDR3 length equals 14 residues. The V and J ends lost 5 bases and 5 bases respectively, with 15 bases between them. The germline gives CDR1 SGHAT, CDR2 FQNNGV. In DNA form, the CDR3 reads TGTGCCAGCAGCCCCGCAGGCCGGGGGACTGAAGCTTTCTTT. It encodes CASSPAGRGTEAFF.

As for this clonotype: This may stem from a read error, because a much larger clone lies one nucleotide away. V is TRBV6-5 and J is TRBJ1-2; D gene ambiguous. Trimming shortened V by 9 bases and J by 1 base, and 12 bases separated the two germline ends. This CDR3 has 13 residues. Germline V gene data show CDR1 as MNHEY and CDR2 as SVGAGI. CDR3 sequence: CASTEGLNYGYTF. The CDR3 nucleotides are TGTGCCAGTACCGAGGGTCTTAACTATGGCTACACCTTC.

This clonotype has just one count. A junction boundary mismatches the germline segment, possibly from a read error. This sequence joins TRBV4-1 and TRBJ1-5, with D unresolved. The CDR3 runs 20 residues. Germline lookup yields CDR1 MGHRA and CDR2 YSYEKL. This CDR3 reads CASSQGWRARIGYSNPPPHF. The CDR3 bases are TGCGCCAGCAGCCAGGGCTGGAGGGCCCGTATTGGGTATAGCAATCCGCCCCCGCATTTT.

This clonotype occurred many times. CDR3 nucleotide sequence: TGTGCCAGCAGTGGGGCAGATACGCAGTATTTT. Residues: CASSGADTQYF. The genes are TRBV2 and TRBJ2-3; D is unclear. Per the germline V gene, CDR1 is SNHLY and CDR2 is FYNNEI. V shed 4 bases and J shed 4 bases, with 3 bases lying between them. The CDR3 has 11 residues.

The CDR3 sequence is CASSDGKLSQETQYF. The CDR3, as DNA: TGTGCCAGCAGTGATGGCAAGCTGAGTCAAGAGACCCAGTACTTC. V usage is TRBV6-1 and J usage is TRBJ2-5; D ambiguous. Germline V gene data show CDR1 as MNHNS and CDR2 as SASEGT. The CDR3 sequence is 15 residues long. V was clipped by 3 bases and J by 2 bases, with 13 bases between them.

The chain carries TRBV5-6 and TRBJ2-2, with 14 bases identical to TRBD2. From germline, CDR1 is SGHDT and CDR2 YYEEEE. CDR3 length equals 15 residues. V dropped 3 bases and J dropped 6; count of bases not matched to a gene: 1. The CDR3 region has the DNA TGTGCCAGCAGCTGGGGACTAGCGGGAGCCGGGGAGCTGTTTTTT. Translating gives CASSWGLAGAGELFF.

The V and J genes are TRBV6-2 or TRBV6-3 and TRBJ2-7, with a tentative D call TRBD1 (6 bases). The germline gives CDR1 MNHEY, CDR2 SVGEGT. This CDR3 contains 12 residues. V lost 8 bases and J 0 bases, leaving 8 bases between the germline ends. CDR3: CASGDTSYEQYF. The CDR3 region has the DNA TGTGCCAGCGGGGACACCTCCTACGAGCAGTACTTC.

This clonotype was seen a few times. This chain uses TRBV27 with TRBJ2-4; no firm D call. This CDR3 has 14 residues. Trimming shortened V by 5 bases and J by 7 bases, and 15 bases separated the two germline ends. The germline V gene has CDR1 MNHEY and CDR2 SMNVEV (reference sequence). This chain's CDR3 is CASSDSQGLNIQYF. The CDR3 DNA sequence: TGTGCCAGCAGTGACTCACAAGGGCTCAACATTCAGTACTTC.

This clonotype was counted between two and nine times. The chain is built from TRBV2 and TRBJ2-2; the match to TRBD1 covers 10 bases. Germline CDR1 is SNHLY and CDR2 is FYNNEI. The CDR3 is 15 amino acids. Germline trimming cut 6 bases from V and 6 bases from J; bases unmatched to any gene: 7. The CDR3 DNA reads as TGTGCCAGCAGCCCCGGACAGGGGGGCGCCGGGGAGCTGTTTTTT. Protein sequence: CASSPGQGGAGELFF. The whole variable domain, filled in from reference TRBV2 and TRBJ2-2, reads EPEVTQTPSHQVTQMGQEVILRCVPISNHLYFYWYRQILGQKVEFLVSFYNNEISEKSEIFDDQFSVERPDGSNFTLKIRSTKLEDSAMYFCASSPGQGGAGELFFGEGSRLTVL.

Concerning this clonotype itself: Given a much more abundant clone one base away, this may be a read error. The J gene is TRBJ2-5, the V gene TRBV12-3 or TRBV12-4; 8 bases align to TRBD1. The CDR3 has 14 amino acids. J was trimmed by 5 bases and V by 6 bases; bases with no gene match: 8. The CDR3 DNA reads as TGTGCCAGCAGGGACAGGGCCCGTCGGGAGACCCAGTACTTC. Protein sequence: CASRDRARRETQYF.